This is a list of T cell receptor beta chains from one sample in a study of regulatory T cells in long-lasting Graves disease. TCRdb redid the calling of the multiplex PCR reads with MiXCR, one entry per CDR3 protein. The sample records some 350,000 distinct CDR3 sequences, 15% to 20% being singletons. These same records also appear under a second study, on T cells in Graves' hyperthyroidism and ophthalmopathy.

The specimen was peripheral blood mononuclear cells (PBMCs), collected at new diagnosis, from a patient treated with antithyroid drugs. Source of these receptors: a woman between 18 and 30 years old with Graves disease. The CDR3 runs from the conserved cysteine through the conserved F or W. A D gene is named only where the DNA matches it firmly. Only part of the rows carry a size: once, few, many, or a class if the clone is expanded.

len: 20
d_gene: TRBD2
abundance: few
j_gene: TRBJ2-1
v_gene: TRBV5-4
CDR3aa: CASSPRTSGGTYSIHNEQFF
CDR3nt: TGTGCCAGCAGCCCCCGGACTAGCGGGGGGACCTACTCCATCCACAATGAGCAGTTCTTC

len: 15
d_gene: TRBD1
abundance: many
j_gene: TRBJ2-1
v_gene: TRBV6-5
CDR3aa: CASSWVGQGYNEQFF
CDR3nt: TGTGCCAGCAGTTGGGTGGGACAGGGCTACAATGAGCAGTTCTTC

len: 17
d_gene: -
abundance: many
j_gene: TRBJ2-4
v_gene: TRBV6-2/TRBV6-3
CDR3aa: CASSQSSLLVAKNIQYF
CDR3nt: TGTGCCAGCAGCCAATCCTCCCTCCTGGTAGCCAAAAACATTCAGTACTTC

len: 15
d_gene: -
abundance: many
j_gene: TRBJ2-1
v_gene: TRBV11-2
CDR3aa: CASSLEPAQGYEQFF
CDR3nt: TGTGCCAGCAGCTTAGAACCCGCTCAGGGTTATGAGCAGTTCTTC

len: 17
d_gene: TRBD2
abundance: many
j_gene: TRBJ2-5
v_gene: TRBV9
CDR3aa: CASSTHPGLAIEETQYF
CDR3nt: TGTGCCAGCAGCACCCACCCGGGACTAGCGATCGAGGAGACCCAGTACTTC

len: 15
d_gene: -
abundance: -
j_gene: TRBJ1-2
v_gene: TRBV14
CDR3aa: CASSPFPRKNYGYTF
CDR3nt: TGTGCCAGCAGCCCTTTCCCCAGGAAAAACTATGGCTACACCTTC

len: 17
d_gene: -
abundance: many
j_gene: TRBJ1-1
v_gene: TRBV12-5
CDR3aa: CASGGPPHGSAPFEAFF
CDR3nt: TGTGCTAGTGGTGGGCCCCCTCATGGGTCTGCTCCTTTCGAAGCTTTCTTT

len: 13
d_gene: -
abundance: many
j_gene: TRBJ2-7
v_gene: TRBV28
CDR3aa: CASSPEDSYEQYF
CDR3nt: TGTGCCAGCAGTCCGGAGGACAGCTACGAGCAGTACTTC

len: 17
d_gene: TRBD2
abundance: -
j_gene: TRBJ2-1
v_gene: TRBV24-1
CDR3aa: CATSDNGLAGVANEQFF
CDR3nt: TGTGCCACCAGTGACAATGGACTAGCGGGCGTGGCCAATGAGCAGTTCTTC

len: 11
d_gene: TRBD1
abundance: many
j_gene: TRBJ2-5
v_gene: TRBV6-2/TRBV6-3
CDR3aa: CASSSHGTAKF
CDR3nt: TGTGCCAGCTCCTCCCACGGGACAGCGAAATTC

len: 14
d_gene: -
abundance: few
j_gene: TRBJ2-2
v_gene: TRBV2
CDR3aa: CASGTQTVDAELFF
CDR3nt: TGTGCCAGCGGAACTCAGACAGTCGACGCGGAGCTGTTTTTT

len: 16
d_gene: TRBD1
abundance: many
j_gene: TRBJ1-2
v_gene: TRBV6-9
CDR3aa: CASSYSGQGAGDGYTF
CDR3nt: TGTGCCAGCAGTTACTCCGGACAGGGAGCGGGCGATGGCTACACCTTC

len: 15
d_gene: TRBD1
abundance: many
j_gene: TRBJ2-7
v_gene: TRBV11-2
CDR3aa: CASSSGTGASYEQYF
CDR3nt: TGTGCCAGCAGCTCGGGGACAGGGGCCTCCTACGAGCAGTACTTC

len: 15
d_gene: -
abundance: few
j_gene: TRBJ1-5
v_gene: TRBV12-3/TRBV12-4
CDR3aa: CASSPTLGVNQPQHF
CDR3nt: TGTGCCAGCAGTCCCACGTTGGGGGTGAATCAGCCCCAGCATTTT

len: 13
d_gene: -
abundance: few
j_gene: TRBJ2-3
v_gene: TRBV6-4
CDR3aa: CASSKPSTDTQYF
CDR3nt: TGTGCCAGCAGCAAACCTAGCACAGATACGCAGTATTTT

len: 14
d_gene: -
abundance: many
j_gene: TRBJ2-2
v_gene: TRBV3-1
CDR3aa: CASSQVGGSGELFF
CDR3nt: TGTGCCAGCAGCCAAGTAGGGGGAAGCGGGGAGCTGTTTTTT

len: 16
d_gene: -
abundance: -
j_gene: TRBJ2-4
v_gene: TRBV2
CDR3aa: CASSSSGDLAKNIQYF
CDR3nt: TGTGCCAGCAGTTCTTCAGGAGACCTAGCCAAAAACATTCAGTACTTC

len: 15
d_gene: TRBD1
abundance: many
j_gene: TRBJ2-3
v_gene: TRBV7-3
CDR3aa: CASSSPTGGTDTQYF
CDR3nt: TGTGCCAGCAGCTCGCCGACAGGGGGCACAGATACGCAGTATTTT

len: 15
d_gene: -
abundance: once
j_gene: TRBJ2-2
v_gene: TRBV19
CDR3aa: CASRGGVVGTGELFF
CDR3nt: TGTGCCAGCCGAGGGGGGGTCGTGGGCACCGGGGAGCTGTTTTTT

len: 17
d_gene: -
abundance: -
j_gene: TRBJ2-5
v_gene: TRBV29-1
CDR3aa: CSVGERMVRVRQETQYF
CDR3nt: TGCAGCGTTGGAGAACGGATGGTCAGGGTTCGTCAAGAGACCCAGTACTTC

len: 12
d_gene: TRBD1
abundance: -
j_gene: TRBJ1-1
v_gene: TRBV6-5
CDR3aa: CASSWDRGQAFF
CDR3nt: TGTGCCAGCAGTTGGGACAGGGGGCAAGCTTTCTTT

len: 13
d_gene: -
abundance: -
j_gene: TRBJ2-5
v_gene: TRBV28
CDR3aa: CASSRLRGETQYF
CDR3nt: TGTGCCAGCAGCAGGCTCCGGGGAGAGACCCAGTACTTC

len: 10
d_gene: -
abundance: few
j_gene: TRBJ2-7
v_gene: TRBV11-2
CDR3aa: CASATYERYF
CDR3nt: TGTGCCAGCGCAACCTACGAGCGGTACTTC

len: 15
d_gene: TRBD2
abundance: many
j_gene: TRBJ2-1
v_gene: TRBV5-1
CDR3aa: CASSSLGRGDNEQFF
CDR3nt: TGCGCCAGCAGCTCCCTCGGGCGGGGGGACAATGAGCAGTTCTTC

len: 23
d_gene: -
abundance: many
j_gene: TRBJ2-1
v_gene: TRBV11-2
CDR3aa: CASSFSIRSERVPMSRSYNEQFF
CDR3nt: TGTGCCAGCAGCTTTTCCATTAGATCCGAGAGGGTCCCAATGTCACGTTCCTACAATGAGCAGTTCTTC

len: 17
d_gene: -
abundance: -
j_gene: TRBJ2-1
v_gene: TRBV20-1
CDR3aa: CSASTSWLHPSYNEQFF
CDR3nt: TGCAGTGCTAGCACGTCGTGGCTACACCCCTCCTACAATGAGCAGTTCTTC

len: 15
d_gene: TRBD1
abundance: few
j_gene: TRBJ2-7
v_gene: TRBV6-1
CDR3aa: CASRPAYRGSYEQYF
CDR3nt: TGTGCCAGCAGACCAGCCTACAGGGGCTCCTACGAGCAGTACTTC